These 27 T cell receptor beta chains were sequenced from one sample in a study of shared clonotypes between healthy human individuals (dated by TCRdb to between 2020 and 2021). Library method: the immunoSEQ multiplex PCR assay. TCRdb re-hosts the immuneACCESS table, in-frame sequences only. Its copies lack some clones; in the studies checked, an unresolved V gene accounts for under half of them, and the cause for the rest is not known. For this sample there are 1,400,000 or so clones; 98% appear just once. The biggest ten clones account for 0.3% to 0.45% of the sample. Sequencing was done on a sample of naive CD4+ T cells sorted from blood. This specimen's cell subset or site label, per the study, means: CD45RA+ positively selected. All receptors derive from a man younger than 45 in good health.

For the CDR3, the DNA is TGCAGCGCCATTATTGGCAGTTCCTACGAGCAGTACTTC. Residues: CSAIIGSSYEQYF. The chain recombines TRBV29-1 with TRBJ2-7; D ambiguous. Trimming took 7 bases from V and 1 from J, leaving 14 bases between them. This CDR3 is 13 amino acids long. Germline V gives CDR1 SQVTM, CDR2 ANQGSEA.

Notes on this clone: Other DNA sequences in the same sample also yield this CDR3. The CDR3: CASSLVAGGTYEQYF. Here the CDR3 DNA reads TGCGCCAGCAGCTTGGTAGCGGGAGGAACCTACGAGCAGTACTTC. This chain uses TRBV5-1 with TRBJ2-7; 10 bases fit TRBD2. CDR1 and CDR2 from the germline V gene are SGHRS and YFSETQ. The ends lost 0 bases at V and 2 bases at J; junction bases unmatched: 2. CDR3 size: 15 residues.

The chain combines TRBV28 with TRBJ2-1; D gene uncertain. Trimming removed 8 bases at V and 9 bases at J, with 17 bases between. CDR1 and CDR2 from the germline V gene are MDHEN and SYDVKM. The CDR3 totals 13 residues. The CDR3 protein is CASRVEKISEQFF. The CDR3 DNA is TGTGCCAGCCGGGTGGAAAAGATAAGTGAGCAGTTCTTC.

This chain joins TRBV5-1 and TRBJ2-7; the match to TRBD2 covers 13 bases. Germline CDR1 and CDR2: SGHRS and YFSETQ. J gave up 2 bases and V 4 bases, and 6 bases lay outside the gene matches. CDR3 size: 16 residues. The CDR3 sequence is CASSKGTSGNPYEQYF. CDR3 coding DNA: TGCGCCAGCAGCAAGGGGACTAGCGGGAACCCCTACGAGCAGTACTTC.

The sample holds one count of this clone. The chain employs TRBV19 and TRBJ2-7; 8 positions match TRBD2. V gave up 6 bases and J gave up 3 bases; unmatched junction bases: 19. Germline assignment: CDR1 LNHDA and CDR2 SQIVND (reference sequence). CDR3 length: 18 residues. For the CDR3, the DNA is TGTGCCAGTAGCCGACAGCCTCACGGGACTAGTCCCGGCTACGAGCAGTACTTC. Translated: CASSRQPHGTSPGYEQYF.

The CDR3: CASKPVPEGQPQHF. The CDR3 nucleotides are TGTGCCAGTAAACCAGTACCCGAGGGCCAGCCCCAGCATTTT. The genes are TRBV19 and TRBJ1-5; D is ambiguous. Germline V CDR1 and CDR2: LNHDA, SQIVND (reference sequence). The length of the CDR3 is 14 residues. Trimming pared 7 bases from V and 7 bases from J, leaving 17 bases between. Together with reference TRBV19 and TRBJ1-5, the CDR3 gives the full variable domain: DGGITQSPKYLFRKEGQNVTLSCEQNLNHDAMYWYRQDPGQGLRLIYYSQIVNDFQKGDIAEGYSVSREKKESFPLTVTSAQKNPTAFYLCASKPVPEGQPQHFGDGTRLSIL.

This chain joins TRBV6-5 and TRBJ2-7; D ambiguous. The V and J ends lost 6 bases and 4 bases respectively, with 16 bases between them. Per the germline V gene, CDR1 is MNHEY and CDR2 is SVGAGI. CDR3 length equals 14 residues. The CDR3 loop is CASSPADIHYEQYF. The CDR3, as DNA: TGTGCCAGCAGCCCCGCCGACATACATTACGAGCAGTACTTC.

The chain employs TRBV6-1 and TRBJ2-1; 15 positions agree with TRBD2. The CDR3 covers 14 residues. Germline trimming cut 6 bases from V and 8 bases from J; bases unmatched to any gene: 2. Germline V gives CDR1 MNHNS, CDR2 SASEGT. The CDR3 loop reads CASRGLAGGYEQFF. CDR3 nucleotides: TGTGCCAGCAGGGGACTAGCGGGAGGTTATGAGCAGTTCTTC.

V usage is TRBV4-1 and J usage is TRBJ1-1; unclear D gene. V was trimmed by 3 bases and J by 1 base, leaving 9 bases between them. Per the germline V gene, CDR1 is MGHRA and CDR2 is YSYEKL. This CDR3 has 14 amino acids. The DNA of the CDR3 is TGCGCCAGCAGCCAGCAAGGAGCGAACACTGAAGCTTTCTTT. This codes for CASSQQGANTEAFF.

As concerns this clone: One end of the junction varies from germline; a read error may be responsible. The same CDR3 is also encoded by other DNA sequences in this sample. The chain has TRBV19 and TRBJ2-5; no clear D gene. Per germline, CDR1 LNHDA and CDR2 SQIVND (reference sequence). The CDR3 contains 11 residues. CDR3 bases: TGTGCCAGTAGTTTAGAAGAGACCCAGTACTTC. Translated: CASSLEETQYF.

Only one count was recorded for this clone. This chain joins TRBV11-2 and TRBJ2-7; D is unclear. Germline V CDR1 and CDR2: SGHAT, FQNNGV. This CDR3 is built from 14 residues. With 0 bases removed from V and 2 bases from J, the gap between germline ends came to 8 bases. DNA of the CDR3: TGTGCCAGCAGCTTAGATGGCTGGACCTACGAGCAGTACTTC. Encoded protein: CASSLDGWTYEQYF.

The chain uses TRBV9 and TRBJ2-2; tentative D call: TRBD2 (6 bases). V was pared by 0 bases and J by 6 bases, with 12 bases between. The CDR3 has 15 residues. Germline V CDR1 and CDR2: SGDLS, YYNGEE. As DNA, the CDR3 is TGTGCCAGCAGCGTAGGGGTAGGGAGGTCCGGGGAGCTGTTTTTT. It encodes CASSVGVGRSGELFF.

The chain employs TRBV6-6 and TRBJ2-3, with TRBD2 matching 7 bases. This CDR3 has 14 residues. In germline, CDR1 is MNHNY, CDR2 SVGAGI (reference sequence). V shed 2 bases, J shed 6 bases, and the junction held 5 bases outside the gene matches. Here the CDR3 reads CASSYGGSSDTQYF. The CDR3 DNA reads TGTGCCAGCAGTTACGGCGGGAGTAGCGATACGCAGTATTTT.

The chain combines TRBV11-2 with TRBJ2-2; possible D gene TRBD1, 5 bases. Per germline, CDR1 SGHAT and CDR2 FQNNGV. With 3 bases removed from V and 7 bases from J, the gap between germline ends came to 15 bases. The CDR3 contains 15 residues. For the CDR3, the DNA is TGTGCCAGCAGCTTCGAGTCTCGACAGCGCGGGGAGCTGTTTTTT. Encoded protein: CASSFESRQRGELFF.

Remarks on this clone: The junction does not match germline at one end; this may be a read error. The chain couples TRBV15 to TRBJ2-3, with TRBD2 matching over 14 bases. This CDR3 contains 17 residues. Germline CDR1 LNHNV, CDR2 YYDKDF (reference sequence). The CDR3 spells CATSRDRLGLAGVGRDF. CDR3 nucleotides: TGTGCCACCAGCAGAGATCGCCTGGGACTAGCGGGAGTGGGAAGAGATTTT.

The CDR3 bases are TGTGCCAGCAGCCCTTGGCAGCAGAACACTGAAGCTTTCTTT. Its translation is CASSPWQQNTEAFF. This rearrangement joins TRBV11-2 to TRBJ1-1, with no clear D. CDR1 SGHAT and CDR2 FQNNGV come from the germline V gene. Trimming pared 5 bases from V and 1 base from J, leaving 11 bases between. This CDR3 is 14 amino acids long.

V is TRBV2 and J is TRBJ2-3; no reliable D call. Germline CDR1 and CDR2: SNHLY and FYNNEI. V was clipped by 4 bases and J by 4 bases, with 12 bases between them. This CDR3 is 14 amino acids long. The CDR3 sequence is CASSGVIVADTQYF. CDR3 DNA sequence: TGTGCCAGCAGTGGGGTCATAGTCGCAGATACGCAGTATTTT. Variable domain in full (rest from reference TRBV2 and TRBJ2-3): EPEVTQTPSHQVTQMGQEVILRCVPISNHLYFYWYRQILGQKVEFLVSFYNNEISEKSEIFDDQFSVERPDGSNFTLKIRSTKLEDSAMYFCASSGVIVADTQYFGPGTRLTVL.

The rearrangement links TRBV15 to TRBJ2-1; D is possibly TRBD1 (6 bases). The CDR3 has 14 amino acids. The germline V and J ends were trimmed by 1 base and 8 bases, with 12 bases remaining between them. The germline V gene has CDR1 LNHNV and CDR2 YYDKDF (reference sequence). The CDR3 loop reads CATSRVTGYHEQFF. The DNA for the CDR3 is TGTGCCACCAGCAGAGTCACAGGGTACCATGAGCAGTTCTTC.

This chain joins TRBV21-1 and TRBJ2-2; the D segment call TRBD2 is taken from the table without a DNA check. TRBV21-1 is a pseudogene locus. This CDR3 region has 18 residues. In DNA form, the CDR3 reads TGTGCCAGCAGCTTGGGGGGTCGCGAACAGGAGAACACCGGGGAGCTGTTTTTT. Translating gives CASSLGGREQENTGELFF.

The chain is built from TRBV28 and TRBJ1-5; D may be TRBD1 (6 bases). From germline, CDR1 is MDHEN and CDR2 SYDVKM. This CDR3 has 13 amino acids. The V gene lost 10 bases and the J gene lost 3 bases, with 13 bases spanning the gap. The CDR3: CATKGQLNQPQHF. CDR3 nucleotide sequence: TGTGCCACCAAAGGACAGCTCAATCAGCCCCAGCATTTT.

This chain joins TRBV27 and TRBJ2-3; the match to TRBD2 covers 9 bases. Unmatched junction bases numbered 2, after V lost 6 bases and J lost 1 base. Germline loops: CDR1 MNHEY, CDR2 SMNVEV (reference sequence). The CDR3 has 14 residues. The CDR3 loop is CASRWTSGTDTQYF. The CDR3 nucleotides are TGTGCCAGCAGGTGGACTAGCGGCACAGATACGCAGTATTTT.

V is TRBV10-2 and J is TRBJ2-7; 8 nucleotides align to TRBD2. V shed 6 bases and J 3 bases; nucleotides not matched to a gene: 4. Looked up from germline, CDR1 is WSHSY and CDR2 is SAAADI. This CDR3 has 13 amino acids. DNA of the CDR3: TGCGCCAGCAGGCTGGGACTAGTCTACGAGCAGTACTTC. Its protein is CASRLGLVYEQYF.

In this sample, this clone turned up once. The rearrangement links TRBV9 to TRBJ2-5; 9 nucleotides line up with TRBD1. V lost 2 bases and J lost 4; bases outside the gene matches: 6. The V gene's germline CDR1 is SGDLS and CDR2 YYNGEE. There are 15 residues in the CDR3. CDR3 bases: TGTGCCAGCAGCGTGCTACAGGGGGCTGGAGAGACCCAGTACTTC. This translates into CASSVLQGAGETQYF.

The chain links TRBV10-3 to TRBJ2-7; 7 bases match TRBD2. Per germline, CDR1 ENHRY and CDR2 SYGVKD. The CDR3 extends over 14 amino acids. The junction had 6 bases not matched to a gene; V was cut back by 0 bases and J by 7 bases. The CDR3 DNA reads as TGTGCCATCAGTGAGTCGGTGGGAGGGTCTGAGCAGTACTTC. Amino acids: CAISESVGGSEQYF.

The chain carries TRBV6-5 and TRBJ2-2; no clear D gene. The CDR3 is 12 residues long. The V and J ends lost 5 bases and 6 bases respectively, with 7 bases between them. Germline assignment: CDR1 MNHEY and CDR2 SVGAGI. The CDR3 nucleotides read TGTGCCAGCAGTCCCCTCTCCGGGGAGCTGTTTTTT. Encoded protein: CASSPLSGELFF.

The chain links TRBV9 to TRBJ1-5; D not resolved. From germline, CDR1 is SGDLS and CDR2 YYNGEE. This CDR3 has 14 residues. V lost 0 bases and J 4 bases, leaving 8 bases between the germline ends. CDR3 protein: CASSVDSLNQPQHF. The CDR3 coding sequence is TGTGCCAGCAGCGTAGACAGTTTAAATCAGCCCCAGCATTTT.

This chain uses TRBV6-1 with TRBJ1-1; D is uncertain. V was trimmed by 4 bases and J by 0 bases, leaving 6 bases between them. CDR1 is MNHNS, CDR2 SASEGT, per germline. The length of the CDR3 is 13 residues. CDR3 sequence reads: CASSVLMNTEAFF. The DNA of the CDR3 is TGTGCCAGCAGTGTCTTGATGAACACTGAAGCTTTCTTT.